The next 21 T cell receptor beta chains were all read from a single sample in a study of blood T cell repertoires in COVID-19. Profiling relied on immunoSEQ multiplex PCR, and the TCRdb table lists in-frame clones only, not all of them. The sample includes some 90,000 clones, roughly 72% of them seen just once. Sequencing input: peripheral blood. These receptors originate from a woman aged 55-69 years in a cohort sampled during active or convalescent COVID-19.

This clone has a handful of counts. V is TRBV19 and J is TRBJ1-1, with TRBD1 matching 9 bases. Germline-derived CDR1 and CDR2 are LNHDA and SQIVND (reference sequence). V was pared by 3 bases and J by 5 bases, with 7 bases of the junction left unmatched. The CDR3 consists of 15 residues. This chain's CDR3 is CASSMGGTGKTEAFF. The CDR3, as DNA: TGTGCCAGTAGTATGGGGGGGACAGGGAAGACTGAAGCTTTCTTT.

This sequence joins TRBV5-1 and TRBJ2-7, with 9 positions matching TRBD1. Trimming cost V 4 bases and J 2 bases; bases outside gene matches: 7. This CDR3 region has 15 residues. Germline V gives CDR1 SGHRS, CDR2 YFSETQ. This CDR3 is CASSKSGTGPYEQYF. CDR3 nucleotides: TGCGCCAGCAGCAAATCCGGGACAGGGCCCTACGAGCAGTACTTC. Full variable domain (rest looked up from reference TRBV5-1 and TRBJ2-7): KAGVTQTPRYLIKTRGQQVTLSCSPISGHRSVSWYQQTPGQGLQFLFEYFSETQRNKGNFPGRFSGRQFSNSRSEMNVSTLELGDSALYLCASSKSGTGPYEQYFGPGTRLTVT.

J is TRBJ1-6 and V is TRBV19, with 9 bases matching TRBD1. This CDR3 has 14 residues. With V trimmed by 6 bases and J by 10 bases, 7 bases remained unmatched. Looked up from germline, CDR1 is LNHDA and CDR2 is SQIVND (reference sequence). For the CDR3, the DNA is TGTGCCAGTAGGGCGACAGGGGGACGATCACCCCTCCACTTT. It codes for CASRATGGRSPLHF. Using reference TRBV19 and TRBJ1-6 for the parts outside the CDR3, the full variable domain is DGGITQSPKYLFRKEGQNVTLSCEQNLNHDAMYWYRQDPGQGLRLIYYSQIVNDFQKGDIAEGYSVSREKKESFPLTVTSAQKNPTAFYLCASRATGGRSPLHFGNGTRLTVT.

The chain is built from TRBV10-3 and TRBJ1-2; TRBD1 might be the D (6 bases). Germline V gene data show CDR1 as ENHRY and CDR2 as SYGVKD. The CDR3 runs 14 residues. V lost 7 bases, J lost 4 bases, and 16 bases lay in between. The DNA of the CDR3 is TGTGCCATCAAGGCCGACAGGAGTTTCTATGGCTACACCTTC. Translating gives CAIKADRSFYGYTF.

V gene TRBV10-1 combines with J gene TRBJ2-1; maybe TRBD1 (5 bases). The V end was cut by 5 bases, the J end by 3 bases, with 8 bases between. Germline CDR1 and CDR2: WNHNN and SYGVQD (reference sequence). The length of the CDR3 is 13 residues. CDR3 region: CASSQGLYNEQFF. DNA of the CDR3: TGCGCCAGCAGTCAGGGCCTCTACAATGAGCAGTTCTTC.

This chain connects TRBV6-6 to TRBJ1-4, with a tentative D call TRBD1 (6 bases). CDR1 and CDR2 (germline): MNHNY, SVGAGI (reference sequence). V was clipped by 6 bases and J by 5 bases, with 16 bases between them. The CDR3 runs to 15 residues. DNA of the CDR3: TGTGCCAGCAGGGATATGGGGGCTGGCAATGAAAAACTGTTTTTT. As protein: CASRDMGAGNEKLFF.

The DNA of the CDR3 is TGTGCCAGCAGCGCTCTAGCGGTAAACACCGGGGAGCTGTTTTTT. This codes for CASSALAVNTGELFF. The chain links TRBV9 to TRBJ2-2; 7 positions match TRBD2. The germline gives CDR1 SGDLS, CDR2 YYNGEE. With 3 bases clipped from V and 2 bases from J, the junction kept 4 bases outside the gene matches. CDR3 length equals 15 residues.

The chain recombines TRBV4-1 with TRBJ2-5, with D perhaps TRBD2 (6 bases). The length of the CDR3 is 14 residues. The ends were cut back, 3 bases at V and 8 bases at J, with 16 bases in the middle. Per the germline V gene, CDR1 is MGHRA and CDR2 is YSYEKL. CDR3 DNA sequence: TGCGCCAGCAGCCAGGGACTCATCTGGGAAACCCAGTACTTC. This codes for CASSQGLIWETQYF.

J is TRBJ2-5 and V is TRBV4-1; TRBD1 matches at 12 bases. The CDR3 contains 16 residues. The ends lost 0 bases at V and 7 bases at J; junction bases unmatched: 6. From germline, CDR1 is MGHRA and CDR2 YSYEKL. Written as DNA, the CDR3 is TGCGCCAGCAGCCAAGATCCCGGGGGACAGGGGGCGACCCAGTACTTC. Amino acid sequence: CASSQDPGGQGATQYF.

The rearrangement links TRBV30 to TRBJ2-2, with 7 bases identical to TRBD1. J lost 7 bases, V lost 0 bases, and 8 bases had no gene match. Per germline, CDR1 GTSNPN and CDR2 SVGIG (reference sequence). The CDR3 is 15 amino acids. This chain's CDR3 is CAWSVLDRAGGELFF. The CDR3 DNA reads TGTGCCTGGAGTGTCTTAGACAGGGCGGGCGGGGAGCTGTTTTTT.

Comment on this clone: The sample carries other DNA sequences with the same CDR3. J is TRBJ2-7 and V is TRBV6-1; TRBD2 might be the D (5 bases). Trimming stripped 2 bases from V and 4 bases from J, with 6 bases between. Germline values: CDR1 MNHNS, CDR2 SASEGT. This CDR3 spans 12 amino acids. The CDR3 nucleotides are TGTGCCAGCAGTGAACCGGGGTACGAGCAGTACTTC. Its protein is CASSEPGYEQYF.

This clone has just one count. This chain connects TRBV4-1 to TRBJ1-2; 12 bases fit TRBD1. The CDR3 covers 17 residues. Germline CDR1 is MGHRA and CDR2 is YSYEKL. V lost 3 bases, J lost 2 bases, and 7 bases stayed unmatched. The CDR3, as DNA: TGCGCCAGCAGCCAGGGGACAGGGGGCGCTGGAAACTATGGCTACACCTTC. Its protein product is CASSQGTGGAGNYGYTF.

A single count supports this clone. The J gene is TRBJ1-6, the V gene TRBV5-1, with 8 positions matching TRBD1. This CDR3 has 17 residues. Per the germline V gene, CDR1 is SGHRS and CDR2 is YFSETQ. The junction had 11 bases not matched to a gene; V was cut back by 1 base and J by 8 bases. CDR3 loop: CASSLLGSTGGHSPLHF. The CDR3 DNA reads TGCGCCAGCAGCTTGTTAGGATCAACAGGGGGGCATTCACCCCTCCACTTT.

This chain links TRBV7-3 with TRBJ2-2; D remains unclear. Germline CDR1 SGHTA, CDR2 FQGTGA. V lost 2 bases, J lost 2 bases, and 6 bases lay in between. The CDR3 is 14 amino acids. The chain's CDR3 is CASSLSRNTGELFF. The CDR3 coding sequence is TGTGCCAGCAGCTTATCGAGAAACACCGGGGAGCTGTTTTTT.

The chain recombines TRBV10-3 with TRBJ1-1; weak D call: TRBD1 (5 bases). V lost 2 bases and J 5 bases, leaving 15 bases between the germline ends. Germline CDR1 reads ENHRY; CDR2 reads SYGVKD. The length of the CDR3 is 15 residues. Here the CDR3 reads CAISEIPPGRTEAFF. CDR3 in DNA: TGTGCCATCAGTGAGATTCCCCCAGGGAGGACTGAAGCTTTCTTT.

V usage is TRBV21-1 and J usage is TRBJ2-1; the table's D call of TRBD2 was not tested on the DNA. TRBV21-1 represents a pseudogene. The CDR3 covers 14 residues. The CDR3 DNA is TGTGCCAGATCCTCTGGGGGGGCCGAGAATGAGCAGTTCTTC. Translated, it gives CARSSGGAENEQFF.

The chain carries TRBV6-1 and TRBJ1-5, with TRBD1 as a possible D gene (5 bases). The CDR3 consists of 16 residues. Trimming removed 3 bases at V and 0 bases at J, with 12 bases between. The germline V gene encodes CDR1 MNHNS and CDR2 SASEGT. CDR3 in DNA: TGTGCCAGCAGTGAGGGGGGACTTCATAGCAATCAGCCCCAGCATTTT. Its protein is CASSEGGLHSNQPQHF.

The V gene is TRBV5-4, the J gene TRBJ1-2; D remains unclear. Germline assignment: CDR1 SGHNT and CDR2 YYREEE (reference sequence). CDR3 size: 15 residues. Trimming took 1 base from V and 0 from J, leaving 10 bases between them. CDR3 bases: TGTGCCAGCAGCTTGCCTGGGCGAGCTAACTATGGCTACACCTTC. Amino acid sequence: CASSLPGRANYGYTF.

The count of this clone is one. V gene TRBV3-1 (or the pseudogene TRBV3-2) combines with J gene TRBJ2-7; 14 bases are shared with TRBD2. CDR1 LGHDT and CDR2 YNNKEL come from the germline V gene (reference sequence). The ends lost 4 bases at V and 2 bases at J; junction bases unmatched: 4. The CDR3 has 16 residues. CDR3 residues: CASSLTSGGAAYEQYF. DNA for the CDR3: TGTGCCAGCAGCCTGACTAGCGGGGGGGCAGCCTACGAGCAGTACTTC.

The V and J genes are TRBV2 and TRBJ2-7, with TRBD2 matching 10 bases. The CDR3 spans 15 residues. Germline CDR1 is SNHLY and CDR2 is FYNNEI. V lost 4 bases and J lost 6; bases outside the gene matches: 9. The CDR3 loop is CASSGKRGGQGEQYF. CDR3 bases: TGTGCCAGCAGTGGGAAGCGGGGGGGCCAGGGCGAGCAGTACTTC. The variable domain in full, completed from reference TRBV2 and TRBJ2-7, reads EPEVTQTPSHQVTQMGQEVILRCVPISNHLYFYWYRQILGQKVEFLVSFYNNEISEKSEIFDDQFSVERPDGSNFTLKIRSTKLEDSAMYFCASSGKRGGQGEQYFGPGTRLTVT.

J is TRBJ2-7 and V is TRBV10-3; weak D call: TRBD1 (5 bases). With 1 base removed from V and 6 bases from J, the gap between germline ends came to 7 bases. Germline V gene data show CDR1 as ENHRY and CDR2 as SYGVKD. This CDR3 has 12 residues. CDR3 sequence reads: CAISEWGREQYF. The CDR3 DNA reads as TGTGCCATCAGTGAGTGGGGCCGCGAGCAGTACTTC.